The rows below give T cell receptor beta chains drawn from one sample of a study of cytomegalovirus exposure and HLA in healthy donors. This table comes from immunoSEQ multiplex PCR, and its TCRdb copy is limited to in-frame clones, with some not included. The repertoire has approximately 160,000 clones, just under 80% of them found once; the top ten carry approximately 13%. Sequenced input: PBMCs. These receptors all come from a woman between 50 and 59 years old in good health and CMV-seropositive. CDR3s include the opening cysteine and the closing phenylalanine or tryptophan. A D gene is named only where the DNA matches it firmly. Clone sizes are given selectively: once, few, many, or a class where the clone is expanded.

V: TRBV6-1; D: .; J: TRBJ1-2; size: .; CDR3: CASKKEGGIGGYTF; DNA: TGTGCCAGTAAAAAGGAGGGGGGGATCGGTGGCTACACCTTC
V: TRBV5-1; D: TRBD1; J: TRBJ1-5; size: .; CDR3: CASSIGTGNQPQHF; DNA: TGCGCCAGCAGCATAGGGACAGGCAATCAGCCCCAGCATTTT
V: TRBV5-1; D: .; J: TRBJ2-1; size: once; CDR3: CASSLAEQAYNEQFF; DNA: TGCGCCAGCAGCTTGGCTGAGCAAGCCTACAATGAGCAGTTCTTC
V: TRBV30; D: .; J: TRBJ2-7; size: .; CDR3: CAWSNGYEEQYF; DNA: TGTGCCTGGAGTAACGGGTATGAGGAGCAGTACTTC
V: TRBV4-2; D: TRBD2; J: TRBJ2-7; size: .; CDR3: CASSQGHGAGFDEQYF; DNA: TGTGCCAGCAGCCAGGGTCACGGAGCGGGGTTCGACGAGCAGTACTTC
V: TRBV30; D: .; J: TRBJ2-5; size: .; CDR3: CAWSVRRRRETKTQYF; DNA: TGTGCCTGGAGTGTACGAAGGCGGAGGGAAACAAAGACCCAGTACTTC
V: TRBV5-6; D: TRBD1; J: TRBJ2-3; size: .; CDR3: CASSLRTGGTDTQYF; DNA: TGTGCCAGCAGCTTGAGGACAGGCGGCACAGATACGCAGTATTTT
V: TRBV18; D: .; J: TRBJ1-5; size: .; CDR3: CASSVTGDSNQPQHF; DNA: TGTGCCAGCTCAGTGACAGGAGATAGCAATCAGCCCCAGCATTTT
V: TRBV18; D: TRBD1; J: TRBJ1-2; size: .; CDR3: CASSKQGDRAILANYGYTF; DNA: TGTGCCAGCTCGAAGCAAGGGGACAGGGCCATATTAGCTAACTATGGCTACACCTTC
V: TRBV7-3; D: .; J: TRBJ2-2; size: .; CDR3: CASSLEAGELFF; DNA: TGTGCCAGCAGCTTAGAGGCCGGGGAGCTGTTTTTT
V: TRBV5-1; D: TRBD1; J: TRBJ2-7; size: .; CDR3: CASSLSRGYYEQYF; DNA: TGCGCCAGCAGCTTGTCCAGGGGGTACTACGAGCAGTACTTC
V: TRBV5-1; D: TRBD1; J: TRBJ1-1; size: .; CDR3: CASSLRQGDTEAFF; DNA: TGCGCCAGCAGCTTGAGACAGGGTGACACTGAAGCTTTCTTT
V: TRBV27; D: TRBD2; J: TRBJ2-2; size: .; CDR3: CASKGTSAGELFF; DNA: TGTGCCAGCAAGGGGACTAGCGCCGGGGAGCTGTTTTTT
V: TRBV18; D: .; J: TRBJ1-1; size: .; CDR3: CASSPYEESEAFF; DNA: TGTGCCAGCTCACCTTATGAGGAATCTGAAGCTTTCTTT
V: TRBV2; D: .; J: TRBJ2-5; size: .; CDR3: CASIEDQRGETQYF; DNA: TGTGCCAGCATCGAGGACCAAAGGGGAGAGACCCAGTACTTC
V: TRBV11-2; D: .; J: TRBJ1-1; size: .; CDR3: CASSLASGHLEAFF; DNA: TGTGCCAGCAGCTTAGCCTCGGGACACCTTGAAGCTTTCTTT
V: TRBV6-6; D: TRBD1; J: TRBJ1-6; size: .; CDR3: CASLTPGQLNSPLHF; DNA: TGTGCCAGCCTCACCCCGGGACAGCTTAATTCACCCCTCCACTTT
V: TRBV7-8; D: .; J: TRBJ2-6; size: few; CDR3: CASSLGRGTGANVLTF; DNA: TGTGCCAGCAGCTTAGGCCGGGGGACCGGGGCCAACGTCCTGACTTTC
V: TRBV10-3; D: .; J: TRBJ1-1; size: few; CDR3: CAISGPPGTEAFF; DNA: TGTGCCATCAGTGGGCCCCCGGGCACTGAAGCTTTCTTT
V: TRBV10-2; D: TRBD1; J: TRBJ1-4; size: .; CDR3: CASSEGQGSNEKLFF; DNA: TGCGCCAGCAGTGAGGGACAGGGTTCTAATGAAAAACTGTTTTTT
V: TRBV7-9; D: TRBD2; J: TRBJ2-1; size: .; CDR3: CASSLSGRENEQFF; DNA: TGTGCCAGCAGCTTATCAGGGCGGGAGAATGAGCAGTTCTTC
V: TRBV6-6; D: TRBD1; J: TRBJ2-7; size: .; CDR3: CASGDSRYEQYF; DNA: TGTGCCAGCGGGGACAGCCGCTACGAGCAGTACTTC
V: TRBV9; D: TRBD1; J: TRBJ2-1; size: few; CDR3: CASSIASTGGLGEQFF; DNA: TGTGCCAGCAGCATCGCCTCGACAGGGGGATTGGGTGAGCAGTTCTTC
V: TRBV11-1; D: TRBD1; J: TRBJ2-7; size: .; CDR3: CASRPGTGTYEQYF; DNA: TGTGCCAGCAGACCTGGGACAGGGACCTACGAGCAGTACTTC
V: TRBV6-1; D: TRBD1; J: TRBJ2-1; size: .; CDR3: CASSGGQAGNEQFF; DNA: TGTGCCAGCAGTGGGGGACAGGCCGGGAATGAGCAGTTCTTC
V: TRBV5-4; D: .; J: TRBJ2-7; size: once; CDR3: CASSHGGKGYEQYF; DNA: TGTGCCAGCAGCCACGGAGGGAAGGGCTACGAGCAGTACTTC
V: TRBV2; D: TRBD1; J: TRBJ2-3; size: .; CDR3: CASSSGGYSTDTQYF; DNA: TGTGCCAGCAGCTCAGGGGGCTATAGCACAGATACGCAGTATTTT
V: TRBV6-6; D: .; J: TRBJ1-2; size: .; CDR3: CASSQDIVYGYTF; DNA: TGTGCCAGCAGCCAAGACATCGTTTATGGCTACACCTTC
V: TRBV10-3; D: .; J: TRBJ2-3; size: .; CDR3: CAIAAVTGLDTQYF; DNA: TGTGCCATCGCCGCGGTGACAGGCCTAGATACGCAGTATTTT
V: TRBV30; D: TRBD1; J: TRBJ1-3; size: .; CDR3: CAWIPRAGQGENTIYF; DNA: TGTGCCTGGATCCCCCGGGCGGGACAGGGGGAAAACACCATATATTTT
V: TRBV6-1; D: .; J: TRBJ1-2; size: .; CDR3: CASSAGGNYGYTF; DNA: TGTGCCAGCAGTGCTGGAGGGAACTATGGCTACACCTTC